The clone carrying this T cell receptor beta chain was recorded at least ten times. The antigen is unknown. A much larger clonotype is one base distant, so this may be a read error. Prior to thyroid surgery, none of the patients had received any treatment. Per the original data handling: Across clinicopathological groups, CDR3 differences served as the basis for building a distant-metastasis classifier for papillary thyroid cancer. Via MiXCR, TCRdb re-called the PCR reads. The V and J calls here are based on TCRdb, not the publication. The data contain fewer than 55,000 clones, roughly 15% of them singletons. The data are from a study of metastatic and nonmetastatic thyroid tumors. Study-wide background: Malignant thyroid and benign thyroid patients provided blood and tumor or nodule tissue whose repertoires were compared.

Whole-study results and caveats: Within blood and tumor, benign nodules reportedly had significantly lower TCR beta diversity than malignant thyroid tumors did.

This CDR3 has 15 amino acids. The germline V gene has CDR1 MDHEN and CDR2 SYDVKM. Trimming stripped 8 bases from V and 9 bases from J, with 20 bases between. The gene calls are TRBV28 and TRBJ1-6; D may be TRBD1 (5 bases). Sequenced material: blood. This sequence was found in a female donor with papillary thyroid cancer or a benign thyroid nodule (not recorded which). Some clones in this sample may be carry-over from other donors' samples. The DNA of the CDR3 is TGTGCCAGCGGTACGCCGGGGGGGGGAGGTTCACCCCTCCACTTT. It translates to CASGTPGGGGSPLHF.